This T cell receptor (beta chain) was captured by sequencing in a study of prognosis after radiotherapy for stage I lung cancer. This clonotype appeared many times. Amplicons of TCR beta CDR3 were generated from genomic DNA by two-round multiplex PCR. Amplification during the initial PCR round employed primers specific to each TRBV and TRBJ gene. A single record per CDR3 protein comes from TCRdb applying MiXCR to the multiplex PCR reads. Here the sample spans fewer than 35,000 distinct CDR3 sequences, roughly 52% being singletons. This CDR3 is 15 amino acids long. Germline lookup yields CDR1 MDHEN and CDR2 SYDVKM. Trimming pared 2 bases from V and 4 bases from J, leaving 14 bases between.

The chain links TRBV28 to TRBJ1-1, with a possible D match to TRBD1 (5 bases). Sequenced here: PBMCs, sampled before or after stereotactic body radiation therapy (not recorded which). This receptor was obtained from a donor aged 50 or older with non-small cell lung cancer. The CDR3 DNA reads TGTGCCAGCAGTTTAGCGGGGGTAAAGGGCACTGAAGCTTTCTTT. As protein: CASSLAGVKGTEAFF.